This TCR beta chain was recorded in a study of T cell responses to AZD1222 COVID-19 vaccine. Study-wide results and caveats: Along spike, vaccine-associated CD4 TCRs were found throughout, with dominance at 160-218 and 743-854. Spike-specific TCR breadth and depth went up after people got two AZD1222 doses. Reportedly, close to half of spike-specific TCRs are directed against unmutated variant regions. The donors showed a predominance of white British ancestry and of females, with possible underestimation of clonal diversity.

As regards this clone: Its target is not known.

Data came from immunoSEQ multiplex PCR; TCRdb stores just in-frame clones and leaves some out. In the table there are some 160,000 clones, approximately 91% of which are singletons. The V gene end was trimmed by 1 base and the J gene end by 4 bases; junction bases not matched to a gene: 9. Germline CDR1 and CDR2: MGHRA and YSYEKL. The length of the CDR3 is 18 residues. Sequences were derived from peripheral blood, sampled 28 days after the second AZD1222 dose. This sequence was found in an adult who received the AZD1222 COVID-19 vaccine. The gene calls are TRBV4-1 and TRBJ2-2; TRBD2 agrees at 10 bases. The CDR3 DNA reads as TGCGCCAGCAGCCAAGGCGGTCTAGCGGGGGTGGGCACCGGGGAGCTGTTTTTT. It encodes CASSQGGLAGVGTGELFF.